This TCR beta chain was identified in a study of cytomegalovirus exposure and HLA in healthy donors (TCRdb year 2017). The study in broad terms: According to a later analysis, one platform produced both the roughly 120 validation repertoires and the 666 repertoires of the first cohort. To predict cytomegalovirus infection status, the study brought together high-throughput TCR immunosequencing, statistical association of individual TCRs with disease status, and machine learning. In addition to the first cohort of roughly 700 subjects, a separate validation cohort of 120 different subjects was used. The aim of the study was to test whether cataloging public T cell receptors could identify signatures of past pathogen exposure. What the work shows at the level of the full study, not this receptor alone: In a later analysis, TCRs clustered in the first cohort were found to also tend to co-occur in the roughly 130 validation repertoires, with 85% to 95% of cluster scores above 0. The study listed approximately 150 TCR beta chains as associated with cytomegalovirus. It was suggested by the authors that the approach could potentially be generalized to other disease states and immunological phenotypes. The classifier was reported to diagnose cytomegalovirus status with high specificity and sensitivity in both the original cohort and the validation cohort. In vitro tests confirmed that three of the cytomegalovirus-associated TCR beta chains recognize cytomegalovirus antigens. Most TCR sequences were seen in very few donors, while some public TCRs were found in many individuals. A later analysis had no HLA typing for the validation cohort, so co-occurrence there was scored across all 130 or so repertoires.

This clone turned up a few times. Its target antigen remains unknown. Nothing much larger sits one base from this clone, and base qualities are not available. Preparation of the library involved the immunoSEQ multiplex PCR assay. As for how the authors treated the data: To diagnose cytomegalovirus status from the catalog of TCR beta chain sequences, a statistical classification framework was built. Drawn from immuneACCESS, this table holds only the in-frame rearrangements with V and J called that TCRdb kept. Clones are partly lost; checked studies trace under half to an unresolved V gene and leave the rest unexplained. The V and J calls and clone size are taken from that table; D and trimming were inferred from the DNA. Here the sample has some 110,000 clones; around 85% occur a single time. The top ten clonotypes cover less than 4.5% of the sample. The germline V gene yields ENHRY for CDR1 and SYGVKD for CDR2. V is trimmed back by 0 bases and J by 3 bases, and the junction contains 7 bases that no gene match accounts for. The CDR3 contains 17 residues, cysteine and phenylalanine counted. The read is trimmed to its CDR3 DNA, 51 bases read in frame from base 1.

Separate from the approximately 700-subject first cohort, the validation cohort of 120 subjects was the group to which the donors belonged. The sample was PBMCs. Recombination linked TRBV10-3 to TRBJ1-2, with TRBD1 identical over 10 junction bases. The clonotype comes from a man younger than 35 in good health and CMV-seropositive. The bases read TGTGCCATCAGTGAGTCGGGGGGACAGGGGTCGGACTATGGCTACACCTTC. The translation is CAISESGGQGSDYGYTF.